This T cell receptor (beta chain) was retrieved from a study of Tregs in tolerant kidney transplant recipients. Background on the study: Recipients received nonmyeloablative bone marrow transplants from related graft donors, with transient mixed chimerism. Whole-study results and caveats: Tregs expanded with activated donor B cells seemed most donor-specific.

As for this clone: Its antigen is unknown. The observed sequence ends 3 residues before the CDR3 terminus, with the missing tail filled in from the germline J gene.

Unstimulated regulatory T cells (CD4+CD25+CD127-), CD4+CD25- non-regulatory cells, CD4 and CD8 cells were FACS-sorted from thawed PBMCs. This CDR3 spans 15 amino acids. In germline, CDR1 is SGHTA, CDR2 FQGNSA. After removal of 4 bases from V and 7 bases from J, the junction contained 9 bases not matched to a gene. The assay was immunoSEQ multiplex PCR, and TCRdb's table has in-frame clones only and misses some. The table for this sample gives approximately 35,000 clones. Sequencing was performed on CD8+ T cells from blood, taken before the transplant. The chain employs TRBV7-2 and TRBJ1-2; 10 nucleotides line up with TRBD1. The source of this sequence is a human donor who received a combined kidney and bone marrow transplant. The CDR3 loop is CASSSRTGGVGGYTF. The CDR3 DNA, read in part, is TGTGCCAGCAGCTCTCGGACAGGGGGAGTAGGTGGC.